The 29 T cell receptor beta chains presented below share a single source sample, sequenced in a study of blood T cell repertoires in COVID-19. Profiled with immunoSEQ multiplex PCR; TCRdb holds only in-frame clones, not every one. Among about 170,000 clones, 83% were seen once, and the ten largest hold over 2%. The sample comprised peripheral blood. Every receptor here comes from an elderly woman with acute or convalescent COVID-19.

The rearrangement uses TRBV7-9 and TRBJ2-7; 9 positions match TRBD1. The CDR3 runs 15 residues. Germline V lookup: CDR1 SEHNR, CDR2 FQNEAQ (reference sequence). V dropped 2 bases and J dropped 5; count of bases not matched to a gene: 7. The CDR3 coding sequence is TGTGCCAGCAGCTTATACGACAGGGGGAGGAACGAGCAGTACTTC. Residues: CASSLYDRGRNEQYF.

The chain joins TRBV19 to TRBJ1-1, with D uncertain. The ends were cut back, 6 bases at V and 8 bases at J, with 10 bases in the middle. Germline CDR1 and CDR2: LNHDA and SQIVND (reference sequence). This CDR3 is built from 11 residues. The CDR3 spells CASRTKSEAFF. Here the CDR3 DNA reads TGTGCCAGTAGGACAAAATCGGAAGCTTTCTTT. The variable domain in full, with the rest retrieved from reference TRBV19 and TRBJ1-1, is DGGITQSPKYLFRKEGQNVTLSCEQNLNHDAMYWYRQDPGQGLRLIYYSQIVNDFQKGDIAEGYSVSREKKESFPLTVTSAQKNPTAFYLCASRTKSEAFFGQGTRLTVV.

This chain connects TRBV19 to TRBJ2-3; 14 bases map to TRBD2. Germline assignment: CDR1 LNHDA and CDR2 SQIVND (reference sequence). The CDR3 sequence is 17 residues long. Trimming cost V 3 bases and J 3 bases; bases outside gene matches: 5. The CDR3 sequence is CASSMGLAGVFTDTQYF. Here the CDR3 DNA reads TGTGCCAGTAGTATGGGACTAGCGGGGGTATTTACAGATACGCAGTATTTT.

This chain uses TRBV2 with TRBJ2-7; perhaps TRBD1 as D (6 bases). Per germline, CDR1 SNHLY and CDR2 FYNNEI. V was cut by 6 bases and J by 3 bases, with 9 bases left in between. The CDR3 is 12 amino acids. CDR3 coding DNA: TGTGCCAGCAGGCAGGACAGCTACGAGCAGTACTTC. This encodes CASRQDSYEQYF.

The chain is built from TRBV6-5 and TRBJ1-2, with D maybe TRBD1 (5 bases). This CDR3 contains 15 residues. V was trimmed by 2 bases and J by 1 base, leaving 11 bases between them. CDR1 is MNHEY, CDR2 SVGAGI, per germline. The CDR3 DNA sequence: TGTGCCAGCAGTTACCCGGCGGGGGGTAACTATGGCTACACCTTC. This encodes CASSYPAGGNYGYTF.

This sequence joins TRBV5-4 and TRBJ1-6; 12 nucleotides align to TRBD1. The J segment lost 6 bases and the V segment lost 4 bases, leaving 5 bases of the junction unmatched. CDR1 SGHNT and CDR2 YYREEE come from the germline V gene (reference sequence). This CDR3 has 16 amino acids. CDR3 sequence: CASSPGDRGLNSPLHF. In DNA form, the CDR3 reads TGTGCCAGCAGCCCTGGGGACAGGGGGCTTAATTCACCCCTCCACTTT.

CDR3 nucleotide sequence: TGTGCCAGCAGGGATACAGGTAGAGGCTACACCTTC. Translating it yields CASRDTGRGYTF. The rearrangement links TRBV5-4 to TRBJ1-2, with a weak D call TRBD1 (5 bases). This CDR3 has 12 amino acids. Germline CDR1 and CDR2: SGHNT and YYREEE (reference sequence). With 5 bases removed from V and 8 bases from J, the gap between germline ends came to 13 bases.

The chain couples TRBV5-1 to TRBJ2-1, with 10 bases identical to TRBD2. The V gene's germline CDR1 is SGHRS and CDR2 YFSETQ. This CDR3 has 14 residues. J was trimmed by 8 bases and V by 1 base; bases with no gene match: 3. The CDR3 nucleotides are TGCGCCAGCAGCTTGCTAGCGGGGGTCGATGAGCAGTTCTTC. Amino acid sequence: CASSLLAGVDEQFF.

The chain uses TRBV6-1 and TRBJ1-4, with 9 nucleotides matching TRBD1. This CDR3 region has 14 residues. Germline CDR1 MNHNS, CDR2 SASEGT. Trimming removed 3 bases from V and 7 bases from J; junction bases left unmatched: 3. Here the CDR3 DNA reads TGTGCCAGCAGTGAGGGACAGGGAAGTGAAAAACTGTTTTTT. Residues: CASSEGQGSEKLFF.

The rearrangement joins TRBV3-1 (or the pseudogene TRBV3-2) to TRBJ2-7, with 7 bases fitting TRBD2. The length of the CDR3 is 15 residues. CDR1 LGHDT and CDR2 YNNKEL come from the germline V gene (reference sequence). Trimming removed 1 base from V and 0 bases from J; junction bases left unmatched: 3. This chain's CDR3 is CASSQGLADSYEQYF. In nucleotides, the CDR3 is TGTGCCAGCAGCCAAGGCCTAGCGGACTCCTACGAGCAGTACTTC.

This chain joins TRBV12-3 or TRBV12-4 and TRBJ1-5, with no clear D. This CDR3 region has 12 residues. Trimming shortened V by 5 bases and J by 3 bases, and 5 bases separated the two germline ends. CDR3 coding DNA: TGTGCCAGCAGTACATACAATCAGCCCCAGCATTTT. Protein: CASSTYNQPQHF.

V is TRBV7-8 and J is TRBJ1-3; D might be TRBD1 (5 bases). Trimming pared 5 bases from V and 0 bases from J, leaving 17 bases between. Per the germline V gene, CDR1 is SGHVS and CDR2 is FQNEAQ. The CDR3 extends over 17 amino acids. In DNA, the CDR3 is TGTGCCAGCAGCCGACTTTTCGACAGCTACTCTGGAAACACCATATATTTT. It codes for CASSRLFDSYSGNTIYF.

CDR3: CASSPLAGGSNEQFF. In DNA, the CDR3 is TGCGCCAGCAGCCCTCTAGCGGGGGGCTCAAATGAGCAGTTCTTC. The genes are TRBV5-1 and TRBJ2-1, with 11 bases matching TRBD2. Germline loops: CDR1 SGHRS, CDR2 YFSETQ. The ends lost 4 bases at V and 7 bases at J; junction bases unmatched: 7. This CDR3 has 15 amino acids.

This clone came up once. The genes are TRBV2 and TRBJ2-7, with 8 nucleotides matching TRBD1. Germline trimming cut 6 bases from V and 5 bases from J; bases unmatched to any gene: 6. The germline V gene encodes CDR1 SNHLY and CDR2 FYNNEI. The CDR3 runs to 13 residues. The CDR3: CASRRQGFDEQYF. The CDR3, as DNA: TGTGCCAGCAGGCGACAGGGGTTCGACGAGCAGTACTTC. The whole variable domain, filled in from reference TRBV2 and TRBJ2-7, reads EPEVTQTPSHQVTQMGQEVILRCVPISNHLYFYWYRQILGQKVEFLVSFYNNEISEKSEIFDDQFSVERPDGSNFTLKIRSTKLEDSAMYFCASRRQGFDEQYFGPGTRLTVT.

This sequence joins TRBV28 and TRBJ1-2, with TRBD1 identical over 8 bases. This CDR3 has 17 residues. Germline-derived CDR1 and CDR2 are MDHEN and SYDVKM. Unmatched junction bases numbered 12, after V lost 4 bases and J lost 2 bases. The CDR3 spells CASSSSGGSYENYGYTF. In DNA form, the CDR3 reads TGTGCCAGCAGTTCCTCAGGGGGCAGCTATGAGAACTATGGCTACACCTTC.

The J gene is TRBJ2-5, the V gene TRBV5-1; 9 nucleotides match TRBD1. This CDR3 has 16 amino acids. From germline, CDR1 is SGHRS and CDR2 YFSETQ. J was trimmed by 5 bases and V by 3 bases; bases with no gene match: 11. Here the CDR3 DNA reads TGCGCCAGCAGCTCGACAGGGGGAGGGCCTGGGGAGACCCAGTACTTC. Its protein product is CASSSTGGGPGETQYF.

This clone was seen once. The J gene is TRBJ1-1, the V gene TRBV4-2; TRBD1 aligns across 10 bases. Germline V gene lookup returns CDR1 LGHNA and CDR2 YNFKEQ. This CDR3 has 17 residues. The V and J ends lost 0 bases and 4 bases, in that order; junction bases with no gene match: 8. CDR3 bases: TGTGCCAGCAGCCAAGATTCCGGGGACAGGGGCCTCACTGAAGCTTTCTTT. This sequence encodes CASSQDSGDRGLTEAFF.

This rearrangement joins TRBV24-1 to TRBJ2-1; TRBD1 is a possible D gene (5 bases). This CDR3 region has 12 residues. V was trimmed by 9 bases and J by 5 bases, leaving 10 bases between them. Germline values: CDR1 KGHDR, CDR2 SFDVKD. This CDR3 is CATAGIDNEQFF. CDR3 sequence (DNA): TGTGCCACCGCAGGGATCGACAATGAGCAGTTCTTC.

The genes are TRBV19 and TRBJ1-3; the D gene is possibly TRBD1 (6 bases). Trimming stripped 5 bases from V and 0 bases from J, with 11 bases between. The CDR3 is made up of 15 amino acids. Germline values: CDR1 LNHDA, CDR2 SQIVND (reference sequence). The CDR3 region is CASSPGTNSGNTIYF. The CDR3 region has the DNA TGTGCCAGTAGTCCCGGGACAAACTCTGGAAACACCATATATTTT.

V is TRBV28 and J is TRBJ2-7; a weak D match, TRBD1 (5 bases). This CDR3 spans 15 amino acids. Germline CDR1 MDHEN, CDR2 SYDVKM. Deletions cut 5 bases from V and 2 bases from J, with 16 bases between. CDR3 amino acids: CASSVPQGQPYEQYF. The CDR3 DNA reads as TGTGCCAGCAGTGTACCTCAGGGTCAGCCCTACGAGCAGTACTTC.

The chain couples TRBV7-9 to TRBJ2-7; weak D call: TRBD2 (5 bases). Deletions cut 2 bases from V and 5 bases from J, with 13 bases between. Germline V gene lookup returns CDR1 SEHNR and CDR2 FQNEAQ (reference sequence). The CDR3 spans 14 residues. DNA of the CDR3: TGTGCCAGCAGCTTAACGGACTGGAAGCACGAGCAGTACTTC. It encodes CASSLTDWKHEQYF.

The genes are TRBV12-3 or TRBV12-4 and TRBJ2-5; TRBD1 might be the D (6 bases). V dropped 4 bases and J dropped 3 bases, with 9 bases sitting between them. This CDR3 has 13 amino acids. CDR3 protein: CASSSNREETQYF. The CDR3 nucleotides are TGTGCCAGCAGTTCAAACAGGGAAGAGACCCAGTACTTC.

The gene calls are TRBV5-1 and TRBJ1-2; D may be TRBD1 (6 bases). CDR1 SGHRS and CDR2 YFSETQ come from the germline V gene. V dropped 2 bases and J dropped 0 bases, with 11 bases sitting between them. CDR3 length equals 15 residues. The CDR3 protein is CASSFDRLANYGYTF. The DNA for the CDR3 is TGCGCCAGCAGCTTCGACAGGTTGGCTAACTATGGCTACACCTTC.

The chain joins TRBV29-1 to TRBJ2-7, with TRBD1 as a possible D gene (7 bases). Looked up from germline, CDR1 is SQVTM and CDR2 is ANQGSEA. V shed 0 bases and J shed 3 bases, with 15 bases lying between them. This CDR3 contains 15 residues. Here the CDR3 DNA reads TGCAGCGTTGAAGATCGGGGGACAGCGAACTACGAGCAGTACTTC. This encodes CSVEDRGTANYEQYF.

This rearrangement joins TRBV9 to TRBJ2-4, with D possibly matching TRBD2 (5 bases). The CDR3 contains 14 residues. Germline assignment: CDR1 SGDLS and CDR2 YYNGEE. The V gene lost 3 bases and the J gene lost 6 bases, with 13 bases spanning the gap. The CDR3, as DNA: TGTGCCAGCAGCGCCGGGGATTTCGGAAACATTCAGTACTTC. The encoded protein is CASSAGDFGNIQYF.

This chain connects TRBV4-3 to TRBJ1-3; no clear D. V was shortened by 0 bases and J by 0 bases, with 9 bases between the two germline ends. This CDR3 region has 16 residues. Germline CDR1 and CDR2: LGHNA and YSLEER. CDR3 in amino acids: CASSQDRGSSGNTIYF. The CDR3 coding sequence is TGCGCCAGCAGCCAAGATCGCGGGAGCTCTGGAAACACCATATATTTT.

The chain recombines TRBV24-1 with TRBJ1-3; D unresolved. The CDR3 extends over 15 amino acids. V was shortened by 2 bases and J by 0 bases, with 7 bases between the two germline ends. Germline-derived CDR1 and CDR2 are KGHDR and SFDVKD. CDR3 region: CATSDSGISGNTIYF. DNA for the CDR3: TGTGCCACCAGTGATTCGGGGATCTCTGGAAACACCATATATTTT.

The chain recombines TRBV6-5 with TRBJ2-3, with 10 bases identical to TRBD1. Germline CDR1 and CDR2: MNHEY and SVGAGI. Unmatched junction bases numbered 4, after V lost 1 base and J lost 6 bases. CDR3 length: 15 amino acids. The CDR3 region has the DNA TGTGCCAGCAGTTACTTCCGGACAGGGGGGGATACGCAGTATTTT. Protein sequence: CASSYFRTGGDTQYF.

The chain uses TRBV5-4 and TRBJ2-3; D possibly corresponds to TRBD2 (5 bases). The CDR3 loop spans 14 amino acids. Trimming shortened V by 3 bases and J by 6 bases, and 14 bases separated the two germline ends. CDR1 and CDR2 (germline): SGHNT, YYREEE (reference sequence). Written as DNA, the CDR3 is TGTGCCAGCAGCTCTGGACTCCCCCTTGATACGCAGTATTTT. It translates to CASSSGLPLDTQYF.